This T cell receptor beta chain was captured by sequencing in a study of blood T cell repertoires in COVID-19. Study context: Specimens from acute and convalescent COVID-19 originated in the United States, Italy and Spain.

Donors were grouped by their self-reported clinical history. Libraries were prepared by immunoSEQ multiplex PCR; TCRdb keeps only in-frame clonotypes and omits some of them. Of approximately 200,000 clones listed, roughly four fifths were seen once; the top ten hold about a tenth. The V and J ends lost 0 bases and 0 bases respectively, with 16 bases between them. The CDR3 sequence is 19 residues long. Germline assignment: CDR1 SGDLS and CDR2 YYNGEE. V gene TRBV9 combines with J gene TRBJ1-6; no clear D gene. The sample was PBMCs or T cells enriched from blood (not recorded which). This receptor was obtained from a man in his forties or fifties who had recovered from COVID-19. The CDR3 region has the DNA TGTGCCAGCAGCGTAGACGCCGGGAAGGGTTTCTCCTATAATTCACCCCTCCACTTT. Translating it yields CASSVDAGKGFSYNSPLHF.